This T cell receptor beta chain was sequenced during a study of long-term antiretroviral therapy in people with HIV (dated by TCRdb to about 2022). In the study overall: The earliest samples were collected roughly a decade before the 2015 WHO recommendation for immediate ART, at a time when ART was usually postponed until CD4 counts fell. A retrospective serial study tested whether changes in peripheral blood TRB repertoire composition and diversity were associated with ART initiation and durable HIV suppression. A total of 192 cryopreserved PBMC samples came from 30 or so adults with confirmed HIV infection and were collected serially over a mean of roughly six years (range 1-12). No cross-contamination during QIAcube processing turned up in test extractions that ran a monoclonal T-cell line alongside 33 polyclonal samples. About 35% of the 30 participants with HIV were female. General findings and caveats noted by the study authors: A significant increase in TRB diversity was found to be associated with ART initiation, although TRB diversity was observed to remain significantly below that of transplant donor controls even after long-term ART. The samples were dated from the mid-2000s to the late 2010s, and the ART regimens that were used may be less effective than current ART regimens. Since PBMC availability was limited, sequencing covered only the TCR beta chain, with no alpha chain pairing. Because pre-ART samples had limited cell numbers, profiling was done on unsorted PBMC rather than on sorted CD4+ and CD8+ T cells. The repertoire was dominated across all time points by expanded TRB clones identified before ART initiation, although this dominance was seen to fluctuate and to decrease in many PLHIV after ART. Inferences about post-ART repertoire changes are limited because no data were available on ART adherence, viral resistance or therapy changes. CDR3 length ranges in HIV repertoires were narrower than in controls, and network structure suggested an antigen-experienced repertoire with only a slight naive shift after ART.

To be included, a participant needed at least one PBMC sample from before ART initiation plus at least two post-ART samples. Treatment was received in the United States of America by all participants with HIV. Before DNA extraction, cryopreserved samples of about 0.95-11 million PBMC were thawed and washed. At the time of the earliest PBMC sample, participants with HIV were aged between roughly 20 and 55 years. Per participant, PBMC samples came from 1-4 timepoints prior to ART initiation and 2-8 timepoints following ART initiation, for a median of 7 samples. For every participant, serial HIV viral load, CD4+ T-cell count, ART history and demographic data were obtained. Using a Qiagen kit on a QIAcube, genomic DNA was extracted from unsorted PBMC, with samples processed in batches of 12. CDR1 and CDR2, per the germline V gene, are MDHEN and SYDVKM. Counted from cysteine to phenylalanine, this CDR3 has 18 amino acids. Kept here is only the CDR3 DNA, which spans 54 bases and is read in frame from base 1. The V end loses 3 bases and the J end loses 2 bases, and a stretch of 20 bases separates them.

The immunoSEQ hsTCRB v3.0 assay was used at survey level resolution to sequence the TRB variable region. The target sequencing depth for TRB was roughly 35,000-55,000 T-cell genomes per sample. Pooled TRB libraries were sequenced on an Illumina MiSeq with a v3 150-cycle kit. The authors' pipeline ran thus. Repertoire analysis was performed in R inside a reproducible Nextflow workflow that covered QC, data transformation and analysis. LymphoSeq2, an R package for exploring AIRR-Seq data, was used to implement custom analyses. A few samples yielding fewer than 5000 total TRB sequences were excluded, leaving 150 to 200 analyzed HIV repertoires. Among the roughly 180 retained HIV repertoires, some 60 were collected before ART initiation and more than 120 after ART initiation. Repertoires were downsampled to 5000 TRB nucleotide sequences, and summary statistics were averaged over 100 downsampling iterations. The analysis kept only TRB sequences whose CDR3 regions were at least seven amino acids long. Diversity was measured with a Shannon entropy-derived clonality score and the Gini coefficient. In the repertoire networks, any two of the top 5000 CDR3 amino acid sequences were connected whenever the two sequences differed by an edit distance of one. For TRB CDR3 amino acid sequences, GLIPH2 was used to predict antigen specificity groups and MHC restriction. CDR3 amino acid sequences were matched against VDJdb and McPAS-TCR to flag known CMV, EBV, HIV or tissue antigen associations. Pre-ART, post-ART and control groups were compared with Wilcoxon signed-rank tests and Holm-Bonferroni correction. The table comes from immuneACCESS by way of TCRdb, which keeps in-frame sequences with V and J called. Part of the clones is missing from these tables; in studies checked, under half for an unresolved V gene and the rest for unknown reasons. V and J calls and clone size follow that table, whereas D and trimming were derived from the DNA. This sample has around 20,000 clones in its table, and roughly four fifths of those were observed once. The ten largest clones capture 3.5% to 6% of the sample.

As concerns this clone: This clone's antigen is unknown. No base qualities exist here, and no much larger clone lies one base off it.

Sequencing was performed on unsorted PBMCs, taken 0.5 years after starting antiretroviral therapy. This chain joins TRBV28 to TRBJ1-5; the D gene cannot be resolved reliably. This TCR came from a man between 18 and 35 years old with HIV. The bases read TGTGCCAGCAGTTTTCTGGGCGGCTACCGGGCGGGCAATCAGCCCCAGCATTTT. Its protein is CASSFLGGYRAGNQPQHF.